The 10 T cell receptor beta chains below all came from one sample that was sequenced in a study of cytotoxic CD8 clonotypes in ibrutinib-treated CLL (dated by TCRdb to about 2021). Libraries were built with the immunoSEQ multiplex PCR assay. TCRdb stores this immuneACCESS table with in-frame sequences only. Part of the clones is absent; in the studies checked, under half of the shortfall reflects unresolved V genes, and no reason is known for the rest. The sample data list approximately 130,000 clones, and around 84% of these were observed just once. About 3.5% of the sample is taken by the ten largest. In the paper's terms, the time point label means: approximately 25 months on ibrutinib. Sequencing used PBMCs, obtained after 24 months of ibrutinib treatment. Receptors were obtained from a human donor with chronic lymphocytic leukemia.

This chain links TRBV27 with TRBJ1-1; D is unclear. V was clipped by 8 bases and J by 1 base, with 14 bases between them. This CDR3 is 14 amino acids long. The germline gives CDR1 MNHEY, CDR2 SMNVEV (reference sequence). For the CDR3, the DNA is TGTGCCAGCTCCTATCGGCAGGAGAACACTGAAGCTTTCTTT. As protein: CASSYRQENTEAFF.

The CDR3 loop is CASSPSRGSGAEAFF. The CDR3 DNA reads TGTGCCAGCAGCCCGAGTAGGGGGTCAGGCGCTGAAGCTTTCTTT. This chain links TRBV5-4 with TRBJ1-1; D might be TRBD1 (6 bases). The CDR3 consists of 15 residues. Germline CDR1 SGHNT, CDR2 YYREEE (reference sequence). V was trimmed by 4 bases and J by 6 bases, leaving 19 bases between them.

The chain combines TRBV5-4 with TRBJ2-3, with D perhaps TRBD2 (7 bases). Trimming pared 4 bases from V and 4 bases from J, leaving 16 bases between. Per the germline V gene, CDR1 is SGHNT and CDR2 is YYREEE (reference sequence). There are 15 residues in the CDR3. The CDR3 coding sequence is TGTGCCAGCAGCACCGACGGGGGGCTGGCAGATACGCAGTATTTT. Encoded protein: CASSTDGGLADTQYF. Together with reference TRBV5-4 and TRBJ2-3, the CDR3 gives the full variable domain: ETGVTQSPTHLIKTRGQQVTLRCSSQSGHNTVSWYQQALGQGPQFIFQYYREEENGRGNFPPRFSGLQFPNYSSELNVNALELDDSALYLCASSTDGGLADTQYFGPGTRLTVL.

J is TRBJ2-2 and V is TRBV10-3; D is perhaps TRBD1 (6 bases). The CDR3 loop spans 16 amino acids. Germline lookup yields CDR1 ENHRY and CDR2 SYGVKD. Trimming took 3 bases from V and 2 from J, leaving 13 bases between them. CDR3 sequence (DNA): TGTGCCATCAGTGACCCTACAGGGATCAACACCGGGGAGCTGTTTTTT. This sequence encodes CAISDPTGINTGELFF.

The sample holds a few counts of this clone. The chain links TRBV10-3 to TRBJ2-7, with a possible D match to TRBD2 (7 bases). V lost 7 bases, J lost 4 bases, and 14 bases lay in between. This CDR3 comprises 13 residues. Germline V gene sequence: CDR1 ENHRY, CDR2 SYGVKD. CDR3 coding DNA: TGTGCCATCATGTCACAGGGACTATACGAGCAGTACTTC. Its protein is CAIMSQGLYEQYF.

This rearrangement joins TRBV27 to TRBJ1-2; D is possibly TRBD1 (5 bases). Per germline, CDR1 MNHEY and CDR2 SMNVEV (reference sequence). This CDR3 has 14 residues. Trimming shortened V by 6 bases and J by 2 bases, and 13 bases separated the two germline ends. CDR3 in DNA: TGTGCCAGCAGAGCCAGGGATCCAAACTATGGCTACACCTTC. It translates to CASRARDPNYGYTF.

This chain links TRBV25-1 with TRBJ1-4; D call uncertain. Germline V lookup: CDR1 MGHDK, CDR2 SYGVNS. The CDR3 contains 14 residues. Trimming left V 6 bases short and J 7 bases short, with 15 bases between. CDR3 sequence reads: CASRREELGEKLFF. CDR3 DNA: TGTGCCAGCAGACGAGAAGAGCTGGGTGAAAAACTGTTTTTT.

The chain uses TRBV18 and TRBJ2-1, with unresolved D. Germline loops: CDR1 KGHSH, CDR2 LQKENI. This CDR3 has 13 amino acids. V was trimmed by 6 bases and J by 9 bases, leaving 15 bases between them. The CDR3 sequence: CASSSLIYLEQFF. The CDR3 nucleotides read TGTGCCAGCTCCTCGCTCATTTACCTTGAGCAGTTCTTC. The full variable domain, its missing parts supplied by reference TRBV18 and TRBJ2-1, is NAGVMQNPRHLVRRRGQEARLRCSPMKGHSHVYWYRQLPEEGLKFMVYLQKENIIDESGMPKERFSAEFPKEGPSILRIQQVVRGDSAAYFCASSSLIYLEQFFGPGTRLTVL.

J is TRBJ2-7 and V is TRBV15; 7 nucleotides agree with TRBD1. The CDR3 has 15 residues. J lost 0 bases, V lost 4 bases, and 6 bases had no gene match. Looked up from germline, CDR1 is LNHNV and CDR2 is YYDKDF (reference sequence). The chain's CDR3 is CATSTWDSSSYEQYF. The CDR3 DNA is TGTGCCACCAGCACTTGGGACAGCAGCTCCTACGAGCAGTACTTC.

The V call is TRBV10-1, the J call TRBJ2-7; the match to TRBD2 covers 10 bases. CDR1 is WNHNN, CDR2 SYGVQD, per germline (reference sequence). The V gene end was trimmed by 10 bases and the J gene end by 7 bases; junction bases not matched to a gene: 19. The CDR3 consists of 16 residues. In nucleotides, the CDR3 is TGCGCCACCTCACACCGGCTAGCGGGGGCCGACGGGGAGCAGTACTTC. Protein sequence: CATSHRLAGADGEQYF.